The clone carrying this T cell receptor (beta chain) showed up just once. CDR1 is SGHNT, CDR2 YYREEE, per germline (reference sequence). Unmatched junction bases numbered 4, after V lost 4 bases and J lost 3 bases. The CDR3 has 14 residues. This record belongs to a study of PD-L1 blockade in urothelial cancer. Whole-study context: Patients' atezolizumab regimen, 1,200 mg intravenously every 3 weeks, began in the mid-2010s. Timepoints chosen for blood analysis were 3 weeks (second dose) and 6 weeks after treatment start. Prior regimens of chemotherapy numbered 0 to 3 per patient.

Produced via immunoSEQ multiplex PCR; TCRdb's table is partial and in-frame only. The sample yields some 120,000 clones, 70% to 85% seen once. The sample's time point: pretreatment peripheral blood. Locally advanced or metastatic urothelial carcinoma was present in patients. The chain employs TRBV5-4 and TRBJ1-3; the match to TRBD1 covers 7 bases. The receptor was derived from a man in his fifties with urothelial cancer. The sequenced sample was PBMCs, obtained around atezolizumab (anti-PD-L1) treatment. The CDR3 sequence is CASSLDRVGNTIYF. The CDR3 DNA sequence: TGTGCCAGCAGCCTAGACAGGGTTGGAAACACCATATATTTT.